This T cell receptor (beta chain) was sequenced during a study of T cells in women clearing cervical HPV infection. Study-level findings and limits: CIN3+ cases had significantly higher TCR repertoire richness than controls, but evenness did not differ.

Here immunoSEQ multiplex PCR was the method, and the copy in TCRdb shows in-frame clones only, minus some. Its clone listing holds about 19,000 clones. For this clone: As yet, its antigen is unknown. Read data end 3 residues before the CDR3 end; the end is taken from the germline J gene.

The CDR3 runs 16 residues. CDR1 is LNHDA and CDR2 is SQIVND in the germline V gene (reference sequence). The genes are TRBV19 and TRBJ1-2, with a possible D match to TRBD1 (6 bases). The TCR comes from a woman between 18 and 70 years old with a cervical HPV16 infection that either progressed to CIN3+ or cleared (not recorded which). The sample consisted of blood buffy coat. The sequenced part of the CDR3 DNA is TGTGCCAGTAGTATACCCCTAGCGGGGGGCAGGAATGAC. Translated: CASSIPLAGGRND. In full, the CDR3 reads CASSIPLAGGRNDYTF.